This entry concerns a single T cell receptor (beta chain). Sequencing used immunoSEQ multiplex PCR; TCRdb keeps in-frame clones, though not all of them. In the table there are about 500,000 clones, around nine tenths of which are singletons. This specimen comes from a study of blood T cell repertoires in COVID-19. Germline-derived CDR1 and CDR2 are WNHNN and SYGVQD (reference sequence). The CDR3 has 16 amino acids. The V end was cut by 0 bases, the J end by 4 bases, with 15 bases between. The sequence came from a woman in her 50s with COVID-19, enrolled during active disease. Specimen: peripheral blood. The chain has TRBV10-1 and TRBJ1-1; possible D gene TRBD1, 6 bases. The CDR3 DNA sequence: TGCGCCAGCAGTGAGTCGATAAGAGACAGGAGCACTGAAGCTTTCTTT. Protein product: CASSESIRDRSTEAFF.